This TCR beta chain was retrieved from a study of blood T cell repertoires in COVID-19. Study-level background: Researchers got acute and convalescent COVID-19 samples from the United States, Italy and Spain. PBMCs, B-cell-depleted T cells, or T cells provided the cDNA or gDNA that made up the material.

The V segment lost 4 bases and the J segment 0 bases; nucleotides outside the gene matches: 3. The germline V gene encodes CDR1 SGHAT and CDR2 FQNNGV. This CDR3 has 16 amino acids. Authors' analysis steps: Estimation of nucleated cell counts was performed using reference gene primer amplification. Sequencing used immunoSEQ multiplex PCR; TCRdb keeps in-frame clones, though not all of them. The V and J calls and the clone size are those of that table, but D and trimming were determined from the DNA. The data contain under 200,000 clones, around 85% of them singletons. Input material: peripheral blood. This receptor was identified in an elderly woman with acute or convalescent COVID-19. The rearrangement joins TRBV11-2 to TRBJ2-5; TRBD1 aligns across 12 bases. The CDR3 sequence: CASSSRDRGHQETQYF. The CDR3 DNA sequence: TGTGCCAGCAGCTCACGGGACAGGGGGCACCAAGAGACCCAGTACTTC.